Below are 28 T cell receptor beta chains sequenced from a single sample in a study of OX40 agonist ivuxolimab in advanced cancers. The data were produced by immunoSEQ multiplex PCR, yet TCRdb's version contains in-frame clones alone and is incomplete. The sample lists 95,000 to 150,000 clones, over 85% seen once, with 0.15% to 0.16% in the top ten. The input for sequencing was CD4+ or CD8+ T cells sorted from blood, taken in a trial of the OX40 agonist ivuxolimab. The receptors were gathered from an adult with an advanced solid tumor such as melanoma, head and neck, liver or kidney cancer.

This chain links TRBV5-1 with TRBJ2-3, with TRBD1 identical over 9 bases. Germline lookup yields CDR1 SGHRS and CDR2 YFSETQ. V shed 4 bases, J shed 3 bases, and the junction held 6 bases outside the gene matches. This CDR3 contains 15 residues. The CDR3 loop reads CASSTGTGSTDTQYF. CDR3 DNA sequence: TGCGCCAGCAGCACCGGGACAGGGTCAACAGATACGCAGTATTTT. The full variable domain, in which reference TRBV5-1 and TRBJ2-3 provide the parts outside the CDR3, is KAGVTQTPRYLIKTRGQQVTLSCSPISGHRSVSWYQQTPGQGLQFLFEYFSETQRNKGNFPGRFSGRQFSNSRSEMNVSTLELGDSALYLCASSTGTGSTDTQYFGPGTRLTVL.

The chain uses TRBV9 and TRBJ2-1, with 8 nucleotides matching TRBD1. CDR3 length equals 15 residues. The trim removed 0 bases at V and 6 bases at J, leaving 5 bases unmatched. Germline V lookup: CDR1 SGDLS, CDR2 YYNGEE. The CDR3 region has the DNA TGTGCCAGCAGCGTAGGGGGACAGGCGTTCAATGAGCAGTTCTTC. Amino acid sequence: CASSVGGQAFNEQFF.

The count of this clone is one. This chain connects TRBV2 to TRBJ2-3; D is undetermined. The CDR3 is 14 residues long. CDR1 and CDR2 (germline): SNHLY, FYNNEI. V gave up 8 bases and J gave up 7 bases, with 19 bases separating them. The DNA for the CDR3 is TGTGCCAGCGCCTCGGTTCAACCCGTATATACGCAGTATTTT. Protein product: CASASVQPVYTQYF. The full variable domain, completed using reference TRBV2 and TRBJ2-3, is EPEVTQTPSHQVTQMGQEVILRCVPISNHLYFYWYRQILGQKVEFLVSFYNNEISEKSEIFDDQFSVERPDGSNFTLKIRSTKLEDSAMYFCASASVQPVYTQYFGPGTRLTVL.

The chain is built from TRBV7-3 and TRBJ2-7; D is perhaps TRBD2 (6 bases). The germline V and J ends were trimmed by 0 bases and 5 bases, with 14 bases remaining between them. Per germline, CDR1 SGHTA and CDR2 FQGTGA. CDR3 length: 15 residues. For the CDR3, the DNA is TGTGCCAGCAGCTTAACCCACCGGGGGTCGGACGAGCAGTACTTC. Translating gives CASSLTHRGSDEQYF.

V gene TRBV7-7 combines with J gene TRBJ2-2; the match to TRBD1 covers 8 bases. CDR1 is SSHAT and CDR2 is FNYEAQ in the germline V gene (reference sequence). V gave up 2 bases and J gave up 5 bases; unmatched junction bases: 7. This CDR3 spans 16 amino acids. CDR3 DNA: TGTGCCAGCAGCTTAATGCAGGGGGCGACGACCGGGGAGCTGTTTTTT. It specifies CASSLMQGATTGELFF.

The chain uses TRBV5-1 and TRBJ1-1; D remains unclear. This CDR3 has 14 amino acids. Germline CDR1 reads SGHRS; CDR2 reads YFSETQ. The germline V and J ends were trimmed by 0 bases and 2 bases, with 8 bases remaining between them. The CDR3 loop is CASSLGAGNTEAFF. Written as DNA, the CDR3 is TGCGCCAGCAGCTTGGGGGCGGGAAACACTGAAGCTTTCTTT.

This clone was counted a single time. The genes are TRBV6-5 and TRBJ1-5; D perhaps matches TRBD1 (5 bases). CDR3 length: 12 amino acids. The V gene's germline CDR1 is MNHEY and CDR2 SVGAGI. Trimming pared 8 bases from V and 8 bases from J, leaving 13 bases between. The CDR3 DNA reads TGTGCCAGCGGGAGAGGGGCTGAGCCCCAGCATTTT. Its protein is CASGRGAEPQHF.

This chain connects TRBV7-2 to TRBJ2-1, with D tentatively TRBD2 (7 bases). CDR1 and CDR2 from the germline V gene are SGHTA and FQGNSA. The V end lost 10 bases, the J end lost 6 bases, and 19 bases lay between the germline ends. This CDR3 has 14 residues. Written as DNA, the CDR3 is TGTGCCACACTCGGGGGGAGGGGGGCCAATGAGCAGTTCTTC. It yields the protein CATLGGRGANEQFF.

This chain joins TRBV4-1 and TRBJ2-2, with D perhaps assigned TRBD1 or TRBD2 (5 bases each). Trimming removed 4 bases from V and 2 bases from J, with 8 bases in between. This CDR3 is 14 amino acids long. The germline V gene encodes CDR1 MGHRA and CDR2 YSYEKL. In DNA, the CDR3 is TGCGCCAGCAGCCGGGACGCTAACACCGGGGAGCTGTTTTTT. It is translated as CASSRDANTGELFF.

In its sample, this clone was seen once. V gene TRBV7-8 combines with J gene TRBJ1-4; no reliable D call. V lost 5 bases and J 8 bases, leaving 21 bases between the germline ends. CDR1 is SGHVS, CDR2 FQNEAQ, per germline. There are 16 residues in the CDR3. CDR3 DNA sequence: TGTGCCAGCAGCCCAAGCTCCCTCGGCACGCAGGAAAAACTGTTTTTT. Protein sequence: CASSPSSLGTQEKLFF.

The chain joins TRBV5-1 to TRBJ2-1, with 7 bases that match TRBD2. Unmatched junction bases numbered 8, after V lost 7 bases and J lost 4 bases. From germline, CDR1 is SGHRS and CDR2 YFSETQ. The CDR3 runs 14 residues. CDR3 sequence reads: CASGAGLEYNEQFF. The CDR3 bases are TGCGCCAGCGGCGCAGGACTAGAGTACAATGAGCAGTTCTTC. Full variable domain (missing parts from reference TRBV5-1 and TRBJ2-1): KAGVTQTPRYLIKTRGQQVTLSCSPISGHRSVSWYQQTPGQGLQFLFEYFSETQRNKGNFPGRFSGRQFSNSRSEMNVSTLELGDSALYLCASGAGLEYNEQFFGPGTRLTVL.

This rearrangement joins TRBV28 to TRBJ1-2; 7 nucleotides match TRBD1. CDR1 and CDR2 from the germline V gene are MDHEN and SYDVKM. The V gene end was trimmed by 6 bases and the J gene end by 4 bases; junction bases not matched to a gene: 11. The CDR3 runs to 15 residues. CDR3 coding DNA: TGTGCCAGCAGACCGAGACAGGGCGGGAGCTATGGCTACACCTTC. Translating gives CASRPRQGGSYGYTF.

This clone occurred a few times. The chain is built from TRBV20-1 and TRBJ1-1; D is ambiguous. This CDR3 is built from 11 residues. The V and J ends lost 5 bases and 4 bases respectively, with 8 bases between them. Germline assignment: CDR1 DFQATT and CDR2 SNEGSKA (reference sequence). CDR3 region: CSAVRGTEAFF. DNA for the CDR3: TGCAGTGCTGTACGGGGCACTGAAGCTTTCTTT.

The chain has TRBV2 and TRBJ2-2, with a tentative D call TRBD1 (5 bases). In germline, CDR1 is SNHLY, CDR2 FYNNEI. This CDR3 has 14 residues. Trimming left V 8 bases short and J 4 bases short, with 14 bases between. The CDR3 bases are TGTGCCAGCTTTCAGACAGAATTCACCGGGGAGCTGTTTTTT. Protein product: CASFQTEFTGELFF. Filled out from reference TRBV2 and TRBJ2-2, the complete variable domain reads EPEVTQTPSHQVTQMGQEVILRCVPISNHLYFYWYRQILGQKVEFLVSFYNNEISEKSEIFDDQFSVERPDGSNFTLKIRSTKLEDSAMYFCASFQTEFTGELFFGEGSRLTVL.

This clone is a singleton in its sample. J is TRBJ1-3 and V is TRBV7-2; D uncertain. Per the germline V gene, CDR1 is SGHTA and CDR2 is FQGNSA. V dropped 4 bases and J dropped 1 base, with 20 bases sitting between them. There are 18 residues in the CDR3. The CDR3 protein is CASSSDGRPVGSGNTIYF. CDR3 bases: TGTGCCAGCAGCTCGGACGGGAGGCCGGTAGGGTCTGGAAACACCATATATTTT.

V is TRBV7-6 and J is TRBJ2-5; 8 positions agree with TRBD2. CDR3 length: 15 residues. The V gene's germline CDR1 is SGHVS and CDR2 FNYEAQ. V shed 3 bases, J shed 5 bases, and the junction held 8 bases outside the gene matches. This CDR3 is CASSLAAGERETQYF. CDR3 in DNA: TGTGCCAGCAGCTTGGCAGCGGGAGAACGGGAGACCCAGTACTTC. The whole variable domain, filled in from reference TRBV7-6 and TRBJ2-5, reads GAGVSQSPRYKVTKRGQDVALRCDPISGHVSLYWYRQALGQGPEFLTYFNYEAQQDKSGLPNDRFSAERPEGSISTLTIQRTEQRDSAMYRCASSLAAGERETQYFGPGTRLLVL.

This sequence joins TRBV2 and TRBJ1-2; 8 bases are a match to TRBD1. Germline values: CDR1 SNHLY, CDR2 FYNNEI. The CDR3 length is 13 residues. Germline trimming cut 10 bases from V and 4 bases from J; bases unmatched to any gene: 8. The CDR3 spells CATTTGDLYGYTF. DNA of the CDR3: TGTGCCACCACGACAGGGGATCTCTATGGCTACACCTTC.

This clone was seen more than once but under ten times. The CDR3 DNA follows: TGTGCCAGCAGCTCTCGGGTAATAGCGGGGGGGCGGGGCACAGATACGCAGTATTTT. This codes for CASSSRVIAGGRGTDTQYF. V and J are TRBV7-8 and TRBJ2-3; 11 bases are shared with TRBD2. Germline loops: CDR1 SGHVS, CDR2 FQNEAQ. V trimming: 4 bases; J trimming: 1 base; junction bases outside the gene matches: 13. This CDR3 spans 19 amino acids.

This rearrangement joins TRBV7-7 to TRBJ2-2, with TRBD1 identical over 7 bases. Germline V gives CDR1 SSHAT, CDR2 FNYEAQ (reference sequence). This CDR3 is 13 amino acids long. The J segment lost 7 bases and the V segment lost 3 bases, leaving 2 bases of the junction unmatched. This CDR3 reads CASSLTGNGELFF. In DNA form, the CDR3 reads TGTGCCAGCAGCTTGACAGGGAACGGGGAGCTGTTTTTT.

This clone was recorded only once. The rearrangement joins TRBV19 to TRBJ2-1, with TRBD2 matching over 12 bases. This CDR3 comprises 15 residues. Germline assignment: CDR1 LNHDA and CDR2 SQIVND (reference sequence). With V trimmed by 5 bases and J by 6 bases, 5 bases remained unmatched. The CDR3 nucleotides are TGTGCCAGTAGTGGACTAGCGGGGTTGGTCAATGAGCAGTTCTTC. Protein sequence: CASSGLAGLVNEQFF. Drawing the rest from reference TRBV19 and TRBJ2-1, the complete variable domain is DGGITQSPKYLFRKEGQNVTLSCEQNLNHDAMYWYRQDPGQGLRLIYYSQIVNDFQKGDIAEGYSVSREKKESFPLTVTSAQKNPTAFYLCASSGLAGLVNEQFFGPGTRLTVL.

The chain is built from TRBV5-4 and TRBJ1-3; 9 bases are shared with TRBD1. Trimming at V came to 4 bases and at J to 0 bases, leaving 8 bases not matched to a gene. Germline-derived CDR1 and CDR2 are SGHNT and YYREEE (reference sequence). The CDR3 has 17 amino acids. CDR3 sequence reads: CASSILTGGSSGNTIYF. The CDR3 DNA is TGTGCCAGCAGCATCTTGACAGGGGGATCCTCTGGAAACACCATATATTTT. The complete variable domain, with remaining parts taken from reference TRBV5-4 and TRBJ1-3, reads ETGVTQSPTHLIKTRGQQVTLRCSSQSGHNTVSWYQQALGQGPQFIFQYYREEENGRGNFPPRFSGLQFPNYSSELNVNALELDDSALYLCASSILTGGSSGNTIYFGEGSWLTVV.

V and J are TRBV5-4 and TRBJ1-2, with D perhaps matching TRBD1 (5 bases). CDR3 size: 17 residues. V was clipped by 0 bases and J by 4 bases, with 19 bases between them. Germline V gene data show CDR1 as SGHNT and CDR2 as YYREEE (reference sequence). CDR3 DNA sequence: TGTGCCAGCAGCTTGGGGCAGGGTCGGTCGGGGGGCTATGGCTACACCTTC. Its protein is CASSLGQGRSGGYGYTF.

The V call is TRBV11-2, the J call TRBJ1-2, with TRBD1 as a possible D gene (5 bases). Germline-derived CDR1 and CDR2 are SGHAT and FQNNGV. Deletions cut 1 base from V and 1 base from J, with 10 bases between. The CDR3 spans 15 residues. CDR3: CASSLAPGHNYGYTF. The CDR3 DNA reads TGTGCCAGCAGCTTAGCCCCCGGACATAACTATGGCTACACCTTC. Full variable domain (rest looked up from reference TRBV11-2 and TRBJ1-2): EAGVAQSPRYKIIEKRQSVAFWCNPISGHATLYWYQQILGQGPKLLIQFQNNGVVDDSQLPKDRFSAERLKGVDSTLKIQPAKLEDSAVYLCASSLAPGHNYGYTFGSGTRLTVV.

The rearrangement uses TRBV6-6 and TRBJ2-3; the D call may be TRBD1 or TRBD2 (5 bases each). Per germline, CDR1 MNHNY and CDR2 SVGAGI (reference sequence). The CDR3 length is 15 residues. V lost 2 bases to trimming and J lost 3 bases, with 12 bases between them. CDR3 residues: CASSYGTSATDTQYF. DNA for the CDR3: TGTGCCAGCAGTTACGGGACGTCAGCAACAGATACGCAGTATTTT.

The genes are TRBV7-2 and TRBJ2-7, with D tentatively TRBD2 (5 bases). The CDR3 is 13 amino acids. V was cut by 5 bases and J by 2 bases, with 10 bases left in between. CDR1 is SGHTA and CDR2 is FQGNSA in the germline V gene. The CDR3 DNA reads as TGTGCCAGCAGCACGGGGAGAACCTACGAGCAGTACTTC. Its translation: CASSTGRTYEQYF. Filled out from reference TRBV7-2 and TRBJ2-7, the complete variable domain reads GAGVSQSPSNKVTEKGKDVELRCDPISGHTALYWYRQSLGQGLEFLIYFQGNSAPDKSGLPSDRFSAERTGGSVSTLTIQRTQQEDSAVYLCASSTGRTYEQYFGPGTRLTVT.

This clone came up once. The V and J genes are TRBV2 and TRBJ1-1; D gene unclear. CDR3 length equals 14 residues. Per germline, CDR1 SNHLY and CDR2 FYNNEI. Trimming removed 5 bases at V and 2 bases at J, with 12 bases between. CDR3: CASSIQRTNTEAFF. Written as DNA, the CDR3 is TGTGCCAGCAGTATACAGAGAACCAACACTGAAGCTTTCTTT.

CDR3 nucleotide sequence: TGTGCCAGCAGTGATTTCCCCCGGTCGCGGAATGAGCAGTTCTTC. Translating gives CASSDFPRSRNEQFF. This rearrangement joins TRBV6-1 to TRBJ2-1, with D uncertain. This CDR3 contains 15 residues. Germline CDR1 reads MNHNS; CDR2 reads SASEGT. The ends were cut back, 3 bases at V and 7 bases at J, with 16 bases in the middle.

This clone has a single count. The chain is built from TRBV19 and TRBJ1-3; TRBD1 matches 9 bases. The CDR3 is 15 amino acids. V dropped 4 bases and J dropped 2; count of bases not matched to a gene: 3. CDR1 and CDR2 (germline): LNHDA, SQIVND (reference sequence). In DNA form, the CDR3 reads TGTGCCAGTAGTACGGGACAGGGAGCTGGAAACACCATATATTTT. This sequence encodes CASSTGQGAGNTIYF.